This T cell receptor (beta chain) was obtained from a study of Ad26.COV2.S vaccination and SARS-CoV-2 variants (TCRdb year 2021). In terms of the full investigation: Vaccine-arm donors were drawn from COV1001, a multicentre, randomized, double-blind, placebo-controlled phase I-IIa trial of Ad26.COV2.S in healthy adults. Dosing of Ad26.COV2.S was intramuscular, at either 5x10^10 or 1x10^11 viral particles, delivered as one shot or as two shots spaced 56 days apart. TCRbeta repertoire sequencing was used to assess the specificity and breadth of SARS-CoV-2-reactive T cell receptors after Ad26.COV2.S vaccination. A total of approximately 30 samples were included in the TCR-sequenced set, comprising roughly 20 Ad26.COV2.S vaccine recipients, 5 placebo recipients and 8 SARS-CoV-2 convalescent individuals. Trial participants were randomized into five groups of five: low-dose or high-dose Ad26.COV2.S given once or twice, or placebo on both occasions. Investigators did not know the trial group allocation while performing experiments and assessing outcomes. Study-level results and caveats: Ad26.COV2.S recipients had higher spike-specific TCR breadth than placebo recipients (P = 0.0014). After vaccination, spike-specific CD8+ and CD4+ T cell responses were reported to show substantial breadth. The study lacked the statistical power to compare responses across vaccine doses or regimens. Vaccine and placebo recipients had comparable non-spike TCR breadth, which fits with the vaccine containing only spike. The authors noted that the TCR breadth and depth analyses may have underestimated total T cell responses.

CDR1 GTSNPN and CDR2 SVGIG were looked up in the germline V gene (reference sequence). From the cysteine up to the phenylalanine, the CDR3 has a length of 15 residues. Of all the DNA, just the CDR3 is kept, 45 bases in frame from base 1. V lost 5 bases and J lost 1 base, and the count of bases not matched to a germline gene is 6. Comments on this clone: There is no known antigen for this receptor. Per-base quality was not reported, and no clone a single base away is much larger than it.

TCRbeta CDR3 regions were sequenced with the immunoSEQ Assay. After extraction, genomic DNA underwent amplification by bias-controlled multiplex PCR, followed by high-throughput sequencing. On the study's bioinformatics: To quantify the absolute abundance of every unique TCRbeta CDR3 region, sequences were collapsed and filtered. T cell fraction was estimated by normalization of TCRbeta template counts to usable DNA, with usable DNA being measured through amplification of reference genes present in all nucleated cells. Repertoire TCRs were annotated as SARS-CoV-2-specific by exact matching of V gene, CDR3 amino acid sequence and J gene to a known reactive TCR set. The reference SARS-CoV-2 TCR set was derived from MIRA and filtered for enrichment in COVID-19-positive ImmuneCODE repertoires, a step that removed public or cross-reactive TCRs. Using the MIRA antigens, annotated TCRs were further analysed by specific ORF or by position within an ORF. Depth was the summed frequency of annotated unique rearrangements, while breadth was defined as annotated unique rearrangements over total unique productive rearrangements. Group comparisons of TCR breadth used two-sided Wilcoxon rank-sum tests. Held by TCRdb, this immuneACCESS table contains in-frame sequences only and omits some clones. Under half of the omission traces to an unresolved V gene where checked; the cause of the rest is unknown. Clone size and the V and J calls come from that table; the DNA yielded D and trimming. For this sample the table gives over 450,000 clones, of which 80% to 90% were detected only once. Around 1.6% of the sample lies in the top ten.

The treatment or condition label here, explained by the study, means: about 20 received Ad26.COV2.S at low or high dose, single or two shots; a few received placebo; per-sample allocation not given. For vaccine and placebo recipients, repertoires were sequenced using samples collected on day 63 after the first injection. In Cohort 1b, about two dozen adults aged 18-55 years were enrolled at a single site in Boston, USA, between 29 July and 7 August 2020. Ad26.COV2.S consisted of a replication-incompetent adenovirus type 26 vector by which a prefusion-stabilized SARS-CoV-2 spike protein from the original Wuhan strain was expressed.

This clonotype was obtained from a person aged 18 to 65 who received the Ad26.COV2.S COVID-19 vaccine or a placebo. The source was peripheral blood, collected in a trial of Ad26.COV2.S vaccine versus placebo. Recombination connected TRBV30 to TRBJ2-1, with TRBD2 identical over 9 junction bases. The DNA sequence reads TGTGCCTGGGGACGACTAGCGGATTCCTACAATGAGCAGTTCTTC. Its translation reads: CAWGRLADSYNEQFF. With the rest looked up from the reference TRBV30 and TRBJ2-1 genes rather than sequenced, the full variable domain is SQTIHQWPATLVQPVGSPLSLECTVEGTSNPNLYWYRQAAGRGLQLLFYSVGIGQISSEVPQNLSASRPQDRQFILSSKKLLLSDSGFYLCAWGRLADSYNEQFFGPGTRLTVL.